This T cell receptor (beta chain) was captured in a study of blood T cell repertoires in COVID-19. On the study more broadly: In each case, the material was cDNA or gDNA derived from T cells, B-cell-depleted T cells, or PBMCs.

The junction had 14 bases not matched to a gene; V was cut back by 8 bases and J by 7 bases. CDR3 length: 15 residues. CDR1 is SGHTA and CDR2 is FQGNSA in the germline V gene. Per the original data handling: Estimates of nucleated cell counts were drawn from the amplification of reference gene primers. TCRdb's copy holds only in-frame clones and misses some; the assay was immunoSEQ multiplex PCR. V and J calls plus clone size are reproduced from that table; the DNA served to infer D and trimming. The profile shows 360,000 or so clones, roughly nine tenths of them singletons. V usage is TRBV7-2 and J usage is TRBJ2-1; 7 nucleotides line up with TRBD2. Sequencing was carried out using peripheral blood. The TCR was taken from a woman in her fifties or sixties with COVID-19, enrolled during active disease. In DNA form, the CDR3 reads TGTGCCAGCCGAGACCCGGGGGGTAACCTAAATGAGCAGTTCTTC. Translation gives CASRDPGGNLNEQFF.